A selection of T cell receptor beta chains follows, all from one sample in a study of blood T cell repertoires in COVID-19. Profiling relied on immunoSEQ multiplex PCR, and the TCRdb table lists in-frame clones only, not all of them. The data hold over 400,000 clones, with about 88% observed a single time. The sample comprised peripheral blood. The receptors shown here come from a woman aged 45-60 years with COVID-19, enrolled during active disease. CDR3s include the opening cysteine and the closing phenylalanine or tryptophan.

TRBV19,CASSLAGANTEAFF
TRBV7-8,CASSKVRAETEAFF
TRBV3-1/TRBV3-2,CASSQVIYHANNEQFF
TRBV5-8,CASSPPRGRNYGYTF
TRBV10-3,CAISDGLAGTDTQYF
TRBV30,CAWSVPGQRGWNYEQYF
TRBV19,CASSQWTGGGNQPQHF
TRBV19,CASSPRHHTEAFF
TRBV11-2,CASSLSFSRDRLYGYTF
TRBV12-3/TRBV12-4,CASSRQLGTLHF
TRBV5-1,CASSPLGGENQPQHF
TRBV15,CATSREQGTSYEQYF
TRBV6-1,CASSEHFTGGRAHF
TRBV27,CASSLSNQGNSPLHF
TRBV5-8,CASSLRSGPAQHF
TRBV28,CAIQSAGPGELFF
TRBV30,CAWAGGTAETQYF
TRBV5-1,CASSPGGHGYTF
TRBV6-5,CASSYGQRLNTEAFF
TRBV3-1/TRBV3-2,CASSQVGGGTDTQYF
TRBV6-5,CASRSTGRNTGELFF
TRBV12-3/TRBV12-4,CASSWAANQPQHF
TRBV24-1,CATSGDRGSTDTQYF
TRBV5-5,CASSLDSSPTNEKLFF
TRBV20-1,CSASPGKTQYF
TRBV7-9,CASRLQGLNTEAFF
TRBV11-2,CASSLSPSGTYEQYF
TRBV5-4,CASSLGGTDRYEQYF
TRBV18,CASSPIETANTEAFF
TRBV23-1,CASSPQRTGCNQPQHF
TRBV5-1,CASSAKSGDEGYTF
TRBV6-4,CASGPSGGAYNEQFF
TRBV11-2,CASSVGTANTGELFF
TRBV9,CASSSQQRGGADTQYF
TRBV19,CASSGIRDTQNIQYF
TRBV23-1,CASSPAGRINTEAFF
TRBV2,CASSEGTAISGGGYTF
TRBV7-8,CASSPAYNEQFF
TRBV5-6,CASSPTGNYTGELFF
TRBV19,CASTTGDHEQYF
TRBV28,CATDLQGDEQYF